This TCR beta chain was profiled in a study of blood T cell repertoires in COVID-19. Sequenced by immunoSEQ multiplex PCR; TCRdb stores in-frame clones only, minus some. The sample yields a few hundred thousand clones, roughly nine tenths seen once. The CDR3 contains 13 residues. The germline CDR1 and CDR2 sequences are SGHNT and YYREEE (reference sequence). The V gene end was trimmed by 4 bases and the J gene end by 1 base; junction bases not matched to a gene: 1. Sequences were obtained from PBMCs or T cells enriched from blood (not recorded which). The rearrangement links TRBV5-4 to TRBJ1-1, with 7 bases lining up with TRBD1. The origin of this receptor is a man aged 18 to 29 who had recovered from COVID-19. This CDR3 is CASSRTGNTEAFF. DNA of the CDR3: TGTGCCAGCAGCAGGACAGGGAACACTGAAGCTTTCTTT.